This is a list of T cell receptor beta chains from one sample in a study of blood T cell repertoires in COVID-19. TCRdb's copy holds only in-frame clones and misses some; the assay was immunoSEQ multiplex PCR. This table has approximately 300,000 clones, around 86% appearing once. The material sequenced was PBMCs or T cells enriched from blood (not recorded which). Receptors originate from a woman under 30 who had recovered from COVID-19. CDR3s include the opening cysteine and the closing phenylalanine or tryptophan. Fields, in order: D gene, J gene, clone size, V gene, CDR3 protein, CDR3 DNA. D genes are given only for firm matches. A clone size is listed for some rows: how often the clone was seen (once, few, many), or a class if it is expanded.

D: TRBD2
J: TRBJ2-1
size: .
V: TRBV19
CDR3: CASSMGLDSYNEQFF
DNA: TGTGCCAGTAGTATGGGACTAGACTCCTACAATGAGCAGTTCTTC

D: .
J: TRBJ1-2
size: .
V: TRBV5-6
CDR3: CASTVRGSYGYTF
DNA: TGTGCCAGTACAGTCAGGGGAAGCTATGGCTACACCTTC

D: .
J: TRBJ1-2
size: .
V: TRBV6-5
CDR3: CASRDTGKTNYGYTF
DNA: TGTGCCAGCAGAGACACGGGGAAGACGAACTATGGCTACACCTTC

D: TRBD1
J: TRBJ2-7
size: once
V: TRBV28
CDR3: CASSFAIGTDSYEQYF
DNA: TGTGCCAGCAGTTTCGCCATTGGGACAGATTCCTACGAGCAGTACTTC

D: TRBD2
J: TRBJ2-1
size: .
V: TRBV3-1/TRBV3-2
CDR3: CASSQLGTSGYNEQFF
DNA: TGTGCCAGCAGCCAGCTCGGGACTAGCGGTTACAATGAGCAGTTCTTC

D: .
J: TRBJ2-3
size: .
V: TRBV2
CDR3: CASLNGRLWTDTQYF
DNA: TGTGCCAGCCTCAATGGGAGGTTGTGGACAGATACGCAGTATTTT

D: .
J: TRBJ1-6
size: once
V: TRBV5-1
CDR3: CASSLKSTGTYNSPLHF
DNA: TGCGCCAGCAGCTTGAAGTCCACGGGTACTTATAATTCACCCCTCCACTTT

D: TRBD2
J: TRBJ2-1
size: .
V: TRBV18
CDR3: CASSPRLAGGLHEQFF
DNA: TGTGCCAGCTCACCAAGGCTAGCGGGGGGGCTACATGAGCAGTTCTTC

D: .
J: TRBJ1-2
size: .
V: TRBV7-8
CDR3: CASSRHRDGYTF
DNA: TGTGCCAGCAGCCGCCACAGGGATGGCTACACCTTC

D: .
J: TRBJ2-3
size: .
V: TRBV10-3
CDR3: CAISESTSYRMDTQYF
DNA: TGTGCCATCAGTGAGTCCACTAGCTACCGCATGGATACGCAGTATTTT

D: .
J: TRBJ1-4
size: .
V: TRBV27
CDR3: CASSFDWEGANEKLFF
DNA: TGTGCCAGCAGTTTCGATTGGGAGGGAGCTAATGAAAAACTGTTTTTT

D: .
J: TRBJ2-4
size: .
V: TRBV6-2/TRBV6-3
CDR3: CASSYSIGLSLAKNIQYF
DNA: TGTGCCAGCAGTTACTCGATAGGACTCTCCTTAGCCAAAAACATTCAGTACTTC

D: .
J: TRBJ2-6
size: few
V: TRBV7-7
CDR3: CASSPEEGANVLTF
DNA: TGTGCCAGCAGCCCAGAGGAAGGGGCCAACGTCCTGACTTTC

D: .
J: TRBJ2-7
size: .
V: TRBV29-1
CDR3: CSVEVQGLFLSYEQYF
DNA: TGCAGCGTTGAAGTTCAGGGTCTCTTCCTATCCTACGAGCAGTACTTC

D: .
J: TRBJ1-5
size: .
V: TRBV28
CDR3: CASSLFRGNQPQHF
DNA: TGTGCCAGCAGTTTGTTTCGGGGGAATCAGCCCCAGCATTTT

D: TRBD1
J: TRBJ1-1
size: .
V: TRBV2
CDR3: CASRAGTGNTEAFF
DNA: TGTGCCAGCAGGGCCGGGACAGGGAACACTGAAGCTTTCTTT

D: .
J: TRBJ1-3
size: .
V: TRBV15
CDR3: CATSRVSPGSGNTIYF
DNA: TGTGCCACCAGCAGAGTTAGTCCGGGCTCTGGAAACACCATATATTTT

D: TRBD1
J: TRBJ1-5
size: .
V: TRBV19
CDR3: CASSPGTGDQPQHF
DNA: TGTGCCAGTAGCCCCGGGACAGGGGATCAGCCCCAGCATTTT

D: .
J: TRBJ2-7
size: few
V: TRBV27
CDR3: CASSLNRDYEQYF
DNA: TGTGCCAGCAGTCTTAACCGGGACTACGAGCAGTACTTC

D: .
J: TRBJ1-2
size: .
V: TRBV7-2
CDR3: CASRNRAANYGYTF
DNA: TGTGCCAGCAGAAACAGGGCCGCTAACTATGGCTACACCTTC

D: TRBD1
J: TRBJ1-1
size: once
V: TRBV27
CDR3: CASRDRGSEAFF
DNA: TGTGCCAGCAGGGACAGGGGCTCTGAAGCTTTCTTT

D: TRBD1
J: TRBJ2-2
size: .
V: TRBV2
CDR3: CASSEGQANTGELFF
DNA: TGTGCCAGCAGTGAGGGACAGGCAAACACCGGGGAGCTGTTTTTT

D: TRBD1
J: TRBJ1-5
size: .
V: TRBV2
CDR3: CASSGTGISNQPQHF
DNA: TGTGCCAGCTCGGGGACAGGGATTAGCAATCAGCCCCAGCATTTT

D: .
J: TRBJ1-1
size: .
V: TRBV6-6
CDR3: CASSYIRETEAFF
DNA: TGTGCCAGCAGTTACATCAGGGAAACTGAAGCTTTCTTT

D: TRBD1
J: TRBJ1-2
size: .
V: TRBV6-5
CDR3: CASTDWGQGTYGYTF
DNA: TGTGCCAGCACCGACTGGGGACAGGGAACCTATGGCTACACCTTC

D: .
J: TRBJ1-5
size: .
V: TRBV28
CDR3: CAERGNSNQPQHF
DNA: TGTGCGGAAAGGGGTAATAGCAATCAGCCCCAGCATTTT

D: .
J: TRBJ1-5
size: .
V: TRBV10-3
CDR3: CAISESQVASNQPQHF
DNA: TGTGCCATCAGTGAGTCGCAGGTCGCTAGCAATCAGCCCCAGCATTTT

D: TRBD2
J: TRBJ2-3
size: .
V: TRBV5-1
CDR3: CASSPPEGSGGARDTQYF
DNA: TGCGCCAGCAGCCCCCCGGAGGGTAGCGGGGGGGCACGAGATACGCAGTATTTT

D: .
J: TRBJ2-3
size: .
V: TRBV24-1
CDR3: CATSDPTGTDTQYF
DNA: TGTGCCACCAGTGATCCCACAGGGACAGATACGCAGTATTTT

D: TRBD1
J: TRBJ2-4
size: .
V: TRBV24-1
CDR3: CATSDGDRENIQYF
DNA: TGTGCCACCAGTGACGGGGACAGGGAAAACATTCAGTACTTC

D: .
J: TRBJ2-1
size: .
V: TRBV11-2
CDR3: CASSSRTQGLWNEQFF
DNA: TGTGCCAGCAGCTCAAGGACACAGGGTCTTTGGAATGAGCAGTTCTTC

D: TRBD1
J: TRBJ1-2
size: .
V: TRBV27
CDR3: CASSAAGTVIYGYTF
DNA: TGTGCCAGCAGTGCTGCGGGGACAGTCATCTATGGCTACACCTTC

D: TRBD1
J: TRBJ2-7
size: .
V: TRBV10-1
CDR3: CASRGQAYEQYF
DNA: TGCGCCAGCAGGGGACAGGCCTACGAGCAGTACTTC

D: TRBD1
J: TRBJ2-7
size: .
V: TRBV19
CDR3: CASNPGTGVSYEQYF
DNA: TGTGCCAGTAACCCCGGGACAGGCGTTTCCTACGAGCAGTACTTC

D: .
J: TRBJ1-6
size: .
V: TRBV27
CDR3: CASSLFTGGLGVNSPLHF
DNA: TGTGCCAGCAGTTTATTTACAGGAGGGTTGGGGGTTAATTCACCCCTCCACTTT

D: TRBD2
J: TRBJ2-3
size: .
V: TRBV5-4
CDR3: CASSLRASGGKDTQYF
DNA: TGTGCCAGCAGCTTAAGGGCTAGCGGGGGTAAAGATACGCAGTATTTT

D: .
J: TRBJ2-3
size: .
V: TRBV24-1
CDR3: CATSDYRVATDTQYF
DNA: TGTGCCACCAGTGATTACAGGGTGGCCACAGATACGCAGTATTTT

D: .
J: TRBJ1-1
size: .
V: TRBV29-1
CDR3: CSGASTEAFF
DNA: TGCAGCGGGGCGAGCACTGAAGCTTTCTTT

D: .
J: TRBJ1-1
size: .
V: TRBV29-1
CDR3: CSVMRADEAFF
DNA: TGCAGCGTTATGAGGGCGGATGAAGCTTTCTTT

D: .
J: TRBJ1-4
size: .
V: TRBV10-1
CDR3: CATSIIGRSNEKLFF
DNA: TGCGCCACCTCCATCATCGGTCGGTCTAATGAAAAACTGTTTTTT

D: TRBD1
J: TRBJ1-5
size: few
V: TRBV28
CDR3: CASSLRGGADNQPQHF
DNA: TGTGCCAGCAGTTTGAGAGGGGGCGCCGACAATCAGCCCCAGCATTTT

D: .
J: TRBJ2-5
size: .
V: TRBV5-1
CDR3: CASSFGQRETQYF
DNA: TGCGCCAGCAGCTTCGGACAGCGAGAGACCCAGTACTTC

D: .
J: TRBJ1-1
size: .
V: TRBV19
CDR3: CASNRDRWNTEAFF
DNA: TGTGCCAGTAACAGGGACCGTTGGAACACTGAAGCTTTCTTT

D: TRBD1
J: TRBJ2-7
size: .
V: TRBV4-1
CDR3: CASSHRRDRDYEQYF
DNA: TGCGCCAGCAGCCACCGCCGGGACAGGGACTACGAGCAGTACTTC

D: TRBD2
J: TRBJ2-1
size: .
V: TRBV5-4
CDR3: CASSSTGLAGENEQFF
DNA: TGTGCCAGCAGCTCCACGGGACTAGCGGGTGAAAATGAGCAGTTCTTC

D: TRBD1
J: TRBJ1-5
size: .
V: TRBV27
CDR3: CASSPGQGRFNQPQHF
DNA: TGTGCCAGCAGTCCCGGACAGGGGAGATTCAATCAGCCCCAGCATTTT

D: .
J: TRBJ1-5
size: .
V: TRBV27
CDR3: CASRPALGNQPQHF
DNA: TGTGCCAGCAGGCCAGCCCTAGGCAATCAGCCCCAGCATTTT

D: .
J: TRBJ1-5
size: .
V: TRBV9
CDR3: CASSVTDRMPQHF
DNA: TGTGCCAGCAGCGTAACCGACAGGATGCCCCAGCATTTT

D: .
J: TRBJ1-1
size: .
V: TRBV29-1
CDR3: CSVGLGTGGVTEAFF
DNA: TGCAGCGTCGGACTCGGGACGGGGGGGGTCACTGAAGCTTTCTTT

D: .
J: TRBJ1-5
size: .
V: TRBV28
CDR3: CASSFPGNQPQHF
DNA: TGTGCCAGCAGTTTTCCAGGGAATCAGCCCCAGCATTTT

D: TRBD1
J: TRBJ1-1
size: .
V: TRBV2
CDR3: CASSEGTGGNTEAFF
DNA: TGTGCCAGCAGTGAAGGGACAGGGGGTAATACTGAAGCTTTCTTT

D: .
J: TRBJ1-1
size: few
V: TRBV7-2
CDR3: CASSLSFGYPEAFF
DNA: TGTGCCAGCAGCTTAAGCTTTGGTTACCCTGAAGCTTTCTTT

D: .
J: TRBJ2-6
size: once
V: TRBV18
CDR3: CASSQSSGANVLTF
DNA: TGTGCCAGCTCACAGAGCTCTGGGGCCAACGTCCTGACTTTC

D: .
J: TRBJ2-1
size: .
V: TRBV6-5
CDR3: CASSYALASNEQFF
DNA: TGTGCCAGCAGTTATGCACTAGCAAGCAATGAGCAGTTCTTC

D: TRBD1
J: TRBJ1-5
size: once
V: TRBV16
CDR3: CASSQTDRDNQPQHF
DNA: TGTGCCAGCAGCCAAACCGACAGGGACAATCAGCCCCAGCATTTT

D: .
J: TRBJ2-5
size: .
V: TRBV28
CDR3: CASSPGTLRGETQYF
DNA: TGTGCCAGCAGTCCAGGGACTCTCCGAGGGGAGACCCAGTACTTC

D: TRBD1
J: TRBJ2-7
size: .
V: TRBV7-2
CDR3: CASSQGTGESYEQYF
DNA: TGTGCCAGCAGCCAAGGGACAGGGGAATCCTACGAGCAGTACTTC

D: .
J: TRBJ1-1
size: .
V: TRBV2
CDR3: CASSVEVGTEAFF
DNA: TGTGCCAGCAGTGTGGAGGTGGGCACTGAAGCTTTCTTT